This entry describes one TCR beta chain. This entry belongs to a study of blood T cell repertoires in COVID-19. Study as a whole: Some COVID-19 samples were acute and others convalescent; all came from the United States, Italy and Spain. Nucleic acid was either cDNA or gDNA, and it came from T cells, B-cell-depleted T cells, or PBMCs.

V lost 2 bases to trimming and J lost 7 bases, with 17 bases between them. Germline assignment: CDR1 LNHDA and CDR2 SQIVND (reference sequence). There are 15 residues in the CDR3. Generated by immunoSEQ multiplex PCR, the TCRdb table keeps only in-frame clones and is missing some. The table has under 300,000 clones, roughly 84% seen once; the top ten hold more than 1.1%. This chain connects TRBV19 to TRBJ1-2, with a weak D call TRBD1 (5 bases). The material sequenced was peripheral blood. The receptor's source is a human donor with COVID-19, enrolled during active disease. The donor label of this sample is uncertain. For the CDR3, the DNA is TGTGCCAGTAGTATAAGGAACACCTACCAGGGTGGCTACACCTTC. This sequence encodes CASSIRNTYQGGYTF.